Each of the 18 T cell receptor beta chains below was sequenced from the same sample in a study of neurological immune-mediated disorders. TCRdb analysed the 5' RACE reads with MiXCR anew, one entry per CDR3 protein. This table has about 31,000 distinct CDR3 sequences, about 4% appearing once. Sample: CD4+ T cells from blood. These receptors came from a woman aged 35 to 49 in good health.

There are many counts of this clonotype. This sequence joins TRBV5-5 and TRBJ1-5; maybe TRBD1 (5 bases). This CDR3 is 15 amino acids long. CDR1 and CDR2 (germline): SGHKS, YYEKEE (reference sequence). V was clipped by 4 bases and J by 6 bases, with 17 bases between them. Written as DNA, the CDR3 is TGTGCCAGCAGCGCCGGGACCCCTGACCGTCAGCCCCAGCATTTT. Translating gives CASSAGTPDRQPQHF.

This clonotype has a count of ten or more. The chain carries TRBV20-1 and TRBJ2-3; 7 positions agree with TRBD2. The CDR3 is 14 amino acids. Per germline, CDR1 DFQATT and CDR2 SNEGSKA (reference sequence). Losses at the gene ends were 3 bases for V and 1 base for J; bases not matched to a gene: 4. CDR3 sequence reads: CSASPLAGTDTQYF. CDR3 DNA sequence: TGCAGTGCTAGTCCCCTAGCGGGCACAGATACGCAGTATTTT.

This clonotype was counted ten times or more. The chain carries TRBV5-1 and TRBJ2-5; D tentatively reads TRBD1 or TRBD2 (5 bases each). The V end was cut by 0 bases, the J end by 4 bases, with 16 bases between. Germline CDR1 reads SGHRS; CDR2 reads YFSETQ. There are 16 residues in the CDR3. The CDR3 loop reads CASSLAGAVDLETQYF. The CDR3 DNA is TGCGCCAGCAGCTTGGCCGGGGCGGTGGACTTAGAGACCCAGTACTTC.

This chain links TRBV5-1 with TRBJ1-1, with D maybe TRBD1 (5 bases). The CDR3 runs 14 residues. The germline V gene encodes CDR1 SGHRS and CDR2 YFSETQ. V dropped 1 base and J dropped 1 base, with 8 bases sitting between them. The CDR3 loop is CASSLTDRNTEAFF. CDR3 DNA sequence: TGCGCCAGCAGCTTGACCGACAGGAACACTGAAGCTTTCTTT.

In its sample, this clonotype was seen many times. V gene TRBV7-2 combines with J gene TRBJ2-2; the D gene is possibly TRBD2 (6 bases). Per germline, CDR1 SGHTA and CDR2 FQGNSA. CDR3 size: 17 residues. V was pared by 0 bases and J by 7 bases, with 18 bases between. The CDR3 bases are TGTGCCAGCAGCTTAGCGGGCGGGGAGGTCAATTTCGGGGAGCTGTTTTTT. Its protein product is CASSLAGGEVNFGELFF.

This clonotype was detected many times. The gene calls are TRBV20-1 and TRBJ2-7; no clear D gene. V lost 3 bases, J lost 5 bases, and 2 bases lay in between. The CDR3 is made up of 9 amino acids. Looked up from germline, CDR1 is DFQATT and CDR2 is SNEGSKA (reference sequence). CDR3 in amino acids: CSASNEQYF. The CDR3 DNA is TGCAGTGCTAGTAACGAGCAGTACTTC.

This clonotype was observed at least ten times. The chain carries TRBV7-2 and TRBJ2-1; TRBD2 matches 12 bases. This CDR3 is 16 amino acids long. V lost 0 bases and J lost 8; bases outside the gene matches: 5. CDR1 SGHTA and CDR2 FQGNSA come from the germline V gene. The CDR3 loop is CASSLARTSGNDEQFF. CDR3 sequence (DNA): TGTGCCAGCAGCTTAGCCCGGACTAGCGGGAACGATGAGCAGTTCTTC.

This clonotype was recorded many times. V usage is TRBV29-1 and J usage is TRBJ1-4, with D uncertain. Per the germline V gene, CDR1 is SQVTM and CDR2 is ANQGSEA. Trimming removed 4 bases at V and 10 bases at J, with 13 bases between. The CDR3 loop spans 12 amino acids. CDR3 sequence reads: CSVAEGRGKLFF. Written as DNA, the CDR3 is TGCAGCGTTGCGGAGGGCCGAGGAAAACTGTTTTTT.

This clonotype was seen ten or more times. The rearrangement links TRBV29-1 to TRBJ2-4; 8 nucleotides match TRBD1. CDR1 and CDR2 (germline): SQVTM, ANQGSEA. CDR3 length: 13 amino acids. V trimming: 8 bases; J trimming: 6 bases; junction bases outside the gene matches: 9. CDR3 nucleotides: TGCAGCATCTGGACAGGGACAACAAACATTCAGTACTTC. This codes for CSIWTGTTNIQYF.

This clonotype was detected ten times or more. J is TRBJ2-3 and V is TRBV5-6; 9 bases are shared with TRBD2. The germline V gene encodes CDR1 SGHDT and CDR2 YYEEEE. Trimming took 0 bases from V and 5 from J; bases not matched to a gene: 7. The CDR3 loop spans 16 amino acids. CDR3 nucleotides: TGTGCCAGCAGCTTGGTATTTGGTAGCGGGAGAGATACGCAGTATTTT. Protein sequence: CASSLVFGSGRDTQYF. The whole variable domain, filled in from reference TRBV5-6 and TRBJ2-3, reads DAGVTQSPTHLIKTRGQQVTLRCSPKSGHDTVSWYQQALGQGPQFIFQYYEEEERQRGNFPDRFSGHQFPNYSSELNVNALLLGDSALYLCASSLVFGSGRDTQYFGPGTRLTVL.

This clonotype occurred many times. J is TRBJ2-7 and V is TRBV19; D gene unclear. Trimming stripped 4 bases from V and 7 bases from J, with 8 bases between. CDR3 length: 11 amino acids. Per germline, CDR1 LNHDA and CDR2 SQIVND (reference sequence). The CDR3 DNA follows: TGTGCCAGTAGTAGCGGCCTGGAGCAGTACTTC. Amino acids: CASSSGLEQYF.

This clonotype has a count of ten or more. The chain links TRBV28 to TRBJ2-7; 7 bases are a match to TRBD1. Germline CDR1 MDHEN, CDR2 SYDVKM. This CDR3 has 14 amino acids. V shed 7 bases, J shed 5 bases, and the junction held 11 bases outside the gene matches. DNA of the CDR3: TGTGCCAGCAACCCCGGGACAGCGAGGAACGAGCAGTACTTC. The encoded protein is CASNPGTARNEQYF.

This clonotype was observed many times. V gene TRBV20-1 combines with J gene TRBJ2-7; D gene unclear. This CDR3 comprises 12 residues. With 2 bases removed from V and 6 bases from J, the gap between germline ends came to 11 bases. Germline lookup yields CDR1 DFQATT and CDR2 SNEGSKA (reference sequence). CDR3 DNA sequence: TGCAGTGCTAGAAGTCAGCCCTCCGAGCAGTACTTC. Translated, it gives CSARSQPSEQYF.

This clonotype was seen many times. The rearrangement uses TRBV5-1 and TRBJ2-5; the D is unclear. Germline V CDR1 and CDR2: SGHRS, YFSETQ. V dropped 1 base and J dropped 4 bases, with 11 bases sitting between them. The CDR3 runs 14 residues. The CDR3 spells CASSLFPLGETQYF. As DNA, the CDR3 is TGCGCCAGCAGCTTGTTCCCTTTAGGAGAGACCCAGTACTTC.

This clonotype was seen repeatedly, ten times or more. The chain recombines TRBV7-8 with TRBJ2-5; 9 bases map to TRBD1. The CDR3 has 14 amino acids. Germline CDR1 reads SGHVS; CDR2 reads FQNEAQ. Trimming at V came to 1 base and at J to 5 bases, leaving 2 bases not matched to a gene. The DNA of the CDR3 is TGTGCCAGCAGCTTAGACAGGGGGCAGGAGACCCAGTACTTC. As protein: CASSLDRGQETQYF. Drawing the rest from reference TRBV7-8 and TRBJ2-5, the complete variable domain is GAGVSQSPRYKVAKRGQDVALRCDPISGHVSLFWYQQALGQGPEFLTYFQNEAQLDKSGLPSDRFFAERPEGSVSTLKIQRTQQEDSAVYLCASSLDRGQETQYFGPGTRLLVL.

Many counts were recorded for this clonotype. The chain recombines TRBV12-3 or TRBV12-4 with TRBJ2-5; D is unresolved. The CDR3 sequence is 13 residues long. The V end was cut by 6 bases, the J end by 7 bases, with 15 bases between. CDR3 DNA: TGTGCCAGCAGCCTAGACTCCTTGGGGACCCAGTACTTC. As protein: CASSLDSLGTQYF.

Ten or more counts support this clonotype. The chain is built from TRBV12-3 or TRBV12-4 and TRBJ2-1; D tentatively fits TRBD1 or TRBD2 (5 bases each). Between the trimmed V and J ends, which lost 5 bases and 11 bases, there was a span of 22 bases. The CDR3 consists of 15 residues. The CDR3 sequence: CASSPGTYDVDKQFF. In DNA form, the CDR3 reads TGTGCCAGCAGTCCCGGGACCTACGACGTAGATAAGCAGTTCTTC.

This clonotype showed up many times. The chain uses TRBV5-1 and TRBJ2-5; D gene uncertain. CDR3 length: 12 amino acids. Germline values: CDR1 SGHRS, CDR2 YFSETQ. Trimming stripped 0 bases from V and 3 bases from J, with 3 bases between. Here the CDR3 DNA reads TGCGCCAGCAGCTTGGCGGAAGAGACCCAGTACTTC. Translation gives CASSLAEETQYF.